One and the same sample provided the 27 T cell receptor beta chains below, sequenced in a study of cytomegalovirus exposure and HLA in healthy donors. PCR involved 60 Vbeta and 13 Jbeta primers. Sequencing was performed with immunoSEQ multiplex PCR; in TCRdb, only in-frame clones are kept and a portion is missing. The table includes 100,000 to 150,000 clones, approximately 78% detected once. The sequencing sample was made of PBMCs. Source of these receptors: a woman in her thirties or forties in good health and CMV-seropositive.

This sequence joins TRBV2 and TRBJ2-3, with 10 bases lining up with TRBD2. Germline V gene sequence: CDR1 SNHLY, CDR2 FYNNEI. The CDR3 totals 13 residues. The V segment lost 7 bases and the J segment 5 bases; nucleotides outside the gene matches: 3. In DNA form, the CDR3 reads TGTGCCAGCAATCTAGCGGGGGTAGATACGCAGTATTTT. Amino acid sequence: CASNLAGVDTQYF.

In DNA, the CDR3 is TGTGCCAGCAGTTGGGACAGGCCTCACTCTGGAAACACCATATATTTT. The encoded protein is CASSWDRPHSGNTIYF. The V gene is TRBV6-5, the J gene TRBJ1-3; 8 bases fit TRBD1. The CDR3 covers 16 residues. From germline, CDR1 is MNHEY and CDR2 SVGAGI. V trimming: 4 bases; J trimming: 0 bases; junction bases outside the gene matches: 5.

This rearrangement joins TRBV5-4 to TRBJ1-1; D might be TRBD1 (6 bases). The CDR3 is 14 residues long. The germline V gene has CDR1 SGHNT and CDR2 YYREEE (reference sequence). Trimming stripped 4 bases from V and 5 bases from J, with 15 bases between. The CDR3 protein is CASSTPTGSTEAFF. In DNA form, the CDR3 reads TGTGCCAGCAGCACGCCGACAGGATCTACTGAAGCTTTCTTT.

CDR3 sequence: CASSQGGEEETQYF. The CDR3 DNA is TGCGCCAGCAGCCAAGGAGGGGAGGAGGAGACCCAGTACTTC. This sequence joins TRBV4-3 and TRBJ2-5; D is possibly TRBD2 (6 bases). In germline, CDR1 is LGHNA, CDR2 YSLEER. The V gene lost 1 base and the J gene lost 5 bases, with 11 bases spanning the gap. The CDR3 runs 14 residues.

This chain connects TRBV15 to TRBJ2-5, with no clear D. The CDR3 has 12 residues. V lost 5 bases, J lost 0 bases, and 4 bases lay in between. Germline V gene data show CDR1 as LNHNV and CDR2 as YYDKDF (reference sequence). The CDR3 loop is CATSAYQETQYF. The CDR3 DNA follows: TGTGCCACCAGCGCGTACCAAGAGACCCAGTACTTC.

This chain's CDR3 is CASSSRLGLAGGDTQYF. In DNA form, the CDR3 reads TGTGCCAGCAGCTCCCGTCTGGGACTAGCGGGGGGCGATACGCAGTATTTT. The chain links TRBV7-3 to TRBJ2-3; 15 bases align to TRBD2. J gave up 6 bases and V 4 bases, and 8 bases lay outside the gene matches. The CDR3 runs to 17 residues. Germline-derived CDR1 and CDR2 are SGHTA and FQGTGA.

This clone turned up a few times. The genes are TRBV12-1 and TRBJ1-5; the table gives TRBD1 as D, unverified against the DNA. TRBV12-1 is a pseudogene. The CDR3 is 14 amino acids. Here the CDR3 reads CASSFETNNQPQHF. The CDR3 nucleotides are TGTGCCAGCAGCTTTGAGACAAACAATCAGCCCCAGCATTTT.

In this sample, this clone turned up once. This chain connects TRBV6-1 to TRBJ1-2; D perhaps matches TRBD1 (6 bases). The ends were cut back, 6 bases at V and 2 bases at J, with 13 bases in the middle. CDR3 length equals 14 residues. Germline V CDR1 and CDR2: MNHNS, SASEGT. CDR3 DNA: TGTGCCAGCAGGGGGGCTGAGTGGAACTATGGCTACACCTTC. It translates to CASRGAEWNYGYTF.

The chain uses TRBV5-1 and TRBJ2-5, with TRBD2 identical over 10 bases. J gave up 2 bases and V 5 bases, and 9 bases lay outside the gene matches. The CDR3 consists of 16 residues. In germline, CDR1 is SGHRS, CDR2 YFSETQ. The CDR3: CASSLRLAGKQETQYF. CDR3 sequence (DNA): TGCGCCAGCAGTCTAAGACTAGCGGGCAAGCAAGAGACCCAGTACTTC.

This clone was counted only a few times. CDR3 protein: CAISELSTAGTYNEQFF. The CDR3 bases are TGTGCCATCAGTGAGTTAAGTACGGCGGGTACTTACAATGAGCAGTTCTTC. This chain uses TRBV10-3 with TRBJ2-1, with D perhaps matching TRBD2 (5 bases). Germline values: CDR1 ENHRY, CDR2 SYGVKD. CDR3 length: 17 residues. V was cut by 1 base and J by 4 bases, with 17 bases left in between.

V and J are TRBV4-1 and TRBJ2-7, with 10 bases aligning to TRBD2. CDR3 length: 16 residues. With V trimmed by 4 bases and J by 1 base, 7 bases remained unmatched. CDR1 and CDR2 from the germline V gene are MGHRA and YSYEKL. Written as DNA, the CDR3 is TGCGCCAGCAGCCCCCACCCTAGCGGGGGTTCCTACGAGCAGTACTTC. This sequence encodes CASSPHPSGGSYEQYF.

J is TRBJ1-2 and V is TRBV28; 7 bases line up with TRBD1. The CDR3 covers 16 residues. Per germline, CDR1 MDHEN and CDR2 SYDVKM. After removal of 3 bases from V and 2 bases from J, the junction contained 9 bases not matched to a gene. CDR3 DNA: TGTGCCAGCAGTTTCGAGCAGGGGGGTTCAAACTATGGCTACACCTTC. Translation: CASSFEQGGSNYGYTF.

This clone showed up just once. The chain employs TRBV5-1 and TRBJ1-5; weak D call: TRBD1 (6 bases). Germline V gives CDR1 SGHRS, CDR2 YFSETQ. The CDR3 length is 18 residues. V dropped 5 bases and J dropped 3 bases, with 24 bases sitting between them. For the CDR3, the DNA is TGCGCCAGCAGTCAAGGTGACAGTTTGGGGGCATACAATCAGCCCCAGCATTTT. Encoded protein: CASSQGDSLGAYNQPQHF.

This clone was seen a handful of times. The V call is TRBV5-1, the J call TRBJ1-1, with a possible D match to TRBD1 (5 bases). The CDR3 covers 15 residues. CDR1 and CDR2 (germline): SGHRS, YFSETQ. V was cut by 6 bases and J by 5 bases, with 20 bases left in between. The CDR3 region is CASTNEDSLRTEAFF. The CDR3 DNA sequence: TGCGCCAGCACCAATGAAGACAGCCTTAGAACTGAAGCTTTCTTT. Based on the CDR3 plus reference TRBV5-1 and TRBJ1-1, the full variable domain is KAGVTQTPRYLIKTRGQQVTLSCSPISGHRSVSWYQQTPGQGLQFLFEYFSETQRNKGNFPGRFSGRQFSNSRSEMNVSTLELGDSALYLCASTNEDSLRTEAFFGQGTRLTVV.

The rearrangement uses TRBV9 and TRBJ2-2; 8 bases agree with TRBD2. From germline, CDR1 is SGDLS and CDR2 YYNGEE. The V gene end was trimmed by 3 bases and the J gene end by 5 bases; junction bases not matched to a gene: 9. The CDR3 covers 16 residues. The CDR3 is CASSEGGGTRTGELFF. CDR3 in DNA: TGTGCCAGCAGCGAGGGTGGGGGGACTAGGACCGGGGAGCTGTTTTTT.

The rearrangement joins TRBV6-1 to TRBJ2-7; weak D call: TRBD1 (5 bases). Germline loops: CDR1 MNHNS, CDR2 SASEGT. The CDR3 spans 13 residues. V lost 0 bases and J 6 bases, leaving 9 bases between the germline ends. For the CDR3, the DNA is TGTGCCAGCAGTGAAGCGGGGCCTTGCGAGCAGTACTTC. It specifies CASSEAGPCEQYF.

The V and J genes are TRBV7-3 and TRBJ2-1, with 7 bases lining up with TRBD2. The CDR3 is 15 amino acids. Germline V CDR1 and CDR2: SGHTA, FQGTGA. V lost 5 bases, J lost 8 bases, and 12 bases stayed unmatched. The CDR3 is CASSIQTGLTDEQFF. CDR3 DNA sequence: TGTGCCAGCAGCATACAGACGGGACTAACGGATGAGCAGTTCTTC.

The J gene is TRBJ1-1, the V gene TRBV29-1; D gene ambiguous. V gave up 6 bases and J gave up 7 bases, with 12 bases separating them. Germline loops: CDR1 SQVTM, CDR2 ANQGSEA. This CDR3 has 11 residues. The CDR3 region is CSVAPALEAFF. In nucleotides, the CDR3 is TGCAGCGTGGCCCCCGCCCTTGAAGCTTTCTTT.

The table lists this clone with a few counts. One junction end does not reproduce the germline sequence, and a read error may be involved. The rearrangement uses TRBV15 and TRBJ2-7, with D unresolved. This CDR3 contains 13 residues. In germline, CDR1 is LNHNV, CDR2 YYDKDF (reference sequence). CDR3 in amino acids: CATSRDVKVEKNF. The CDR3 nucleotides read TGTGCCACCAGCAGAGATGTGAAAGTGGAGAAAAACTTC.

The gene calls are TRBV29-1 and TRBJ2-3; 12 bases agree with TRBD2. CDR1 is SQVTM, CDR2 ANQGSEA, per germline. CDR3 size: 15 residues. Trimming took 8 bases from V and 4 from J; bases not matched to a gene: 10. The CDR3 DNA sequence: TGCAGCTCCAGAACTAGCGGGGGGAAGTCAGATACGCAGTATTTT. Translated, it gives CSSRTSGGKSDTQYF.

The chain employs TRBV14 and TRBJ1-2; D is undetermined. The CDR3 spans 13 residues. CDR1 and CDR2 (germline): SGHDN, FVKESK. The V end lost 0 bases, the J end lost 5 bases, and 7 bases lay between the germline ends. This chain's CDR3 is CASSQDSGYGYTF. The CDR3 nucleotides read TGTGCCAGCAGCCAAGATAGCGGTTATGGCTACACCTTC. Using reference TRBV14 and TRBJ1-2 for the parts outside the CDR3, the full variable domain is EAGVTQFPSHSVIEKGQTVTLRCDPISGHDNLYWYRRVMGKEIKFLLHFVKESKQDESGMPNNRFLAERTGGTYSTLKVQPAELEDSGVYFCASSQDSGYGYTFGSGTRLTVV.

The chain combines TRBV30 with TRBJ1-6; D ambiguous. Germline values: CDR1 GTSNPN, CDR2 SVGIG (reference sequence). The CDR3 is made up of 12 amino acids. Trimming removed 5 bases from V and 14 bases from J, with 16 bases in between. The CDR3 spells CAWAGGGMALHF. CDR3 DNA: TGTGCCTGGGCCGGAGGCGGGATGGCCCTCCACTTT. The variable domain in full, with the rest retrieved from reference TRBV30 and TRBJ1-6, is SQTIHQWPATLVQPVGSPLSLECTVEGTSNPNLYWYRQAAGRGLQLLFYSVGIGQISSEVPQNLSASRPQDRQFILSSKKLLLSDSGFYLCAWAGGGMALHFGNGTRLTVT.

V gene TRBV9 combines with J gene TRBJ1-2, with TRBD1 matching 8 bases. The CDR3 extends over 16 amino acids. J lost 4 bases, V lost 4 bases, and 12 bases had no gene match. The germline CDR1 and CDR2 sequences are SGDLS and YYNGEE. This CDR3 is CASSLEDRVASYGYTF. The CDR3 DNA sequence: TGTGCCAGCAGCCTCGAGGACAGGGTGGCGAGCTATGGCTACACCTTC.

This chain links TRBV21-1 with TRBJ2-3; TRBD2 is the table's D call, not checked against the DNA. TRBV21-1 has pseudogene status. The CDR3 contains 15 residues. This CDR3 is CASSRPGLGTDTQYF. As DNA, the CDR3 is TGTGCCAGCAGCAGACCGGGACTAGGGACAGATACGCAGTATTTT.

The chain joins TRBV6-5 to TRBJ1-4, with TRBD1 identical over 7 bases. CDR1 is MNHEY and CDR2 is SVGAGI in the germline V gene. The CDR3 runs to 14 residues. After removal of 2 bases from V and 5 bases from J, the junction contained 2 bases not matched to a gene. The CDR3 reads CASSYLGQNEKLFF. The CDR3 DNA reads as TGTGCCAGCAGTTACCTGGGACAGAATGAAAAACTGTTTTTT.

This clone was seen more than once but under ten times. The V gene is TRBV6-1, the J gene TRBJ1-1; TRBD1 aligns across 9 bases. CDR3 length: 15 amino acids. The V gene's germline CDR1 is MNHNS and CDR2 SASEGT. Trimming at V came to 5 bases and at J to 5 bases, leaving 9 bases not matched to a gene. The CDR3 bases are TGTGCCAGCAGTCTAAACCCGGGACAGGGAACTGAAGCTTTCTTT. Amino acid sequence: CASSLNPGQGTEAFF.

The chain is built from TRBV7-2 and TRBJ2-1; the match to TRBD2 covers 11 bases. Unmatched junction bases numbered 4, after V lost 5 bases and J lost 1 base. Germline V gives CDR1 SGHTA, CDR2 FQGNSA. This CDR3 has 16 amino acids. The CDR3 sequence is CASSQSSGGSYNEQFF. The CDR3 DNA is TGTGCCAGCAGCCAGTCTAGCGGGGGGTCCTACAATGAGCAGTTCTTC.